Each of the 23 T cell receptor beta chains below was sequenced from the same sample in a study of T cell responses to AZD1222 COVID-19 vaccine. Assay: immunoSEQ multiplex PCR; the TCRdb copy retains only in-frame clones and omits some. The table lists approximately 150,000 clones, about nine tenths of them singletons. Sequences were derived from peripheral blood, sampled 28 days after the second AZD1222 dose. These receptors came from an adult who received the AZD1222 COVID-19 vaccine.

This chain links TRBV19 with TRBJ1-5; D is uncertain. V gave up 7 bases and J gave up 0 bases, with 16 bases separating them. Germline V lookup: CDR1 LNHDA, CDR2 SQIVND (reference sequence). This CDR3 comprises 16 residues. The CDR3 region is CASTHGSPGSNQPQHF. The CDR3 DNA sequence: TGTGCCAGTACCCATGGGTCGCCTGGTAGCAATCAGCCCCAGCATTTT.

The chain joins TRBV5-5 to TRBJ2-7, with TRBD2 matching 11 bases. CDR3 size: 17 residues. Germline assignment: CDR1 SGHKS and CDR2 YYEKEE (reference sequence). The ends lost 2 bases at V and 0 bases at J; junction bases unmatched: 7. The CDR3 sequence: CASSLFPGTSGSYEQYF. DNA of the CDR3: TGTGCCAGCAGCTTATTCCCGGGGACTAGCGGCTCCTACGAGCAGTACTTC.

This chain joins TRBV6-2 or TRBV6-3 and TRBJ1-2, with 9 nucleotides matching TRBD1. Germline CDR1 and CDR2: MNHEY and SVGEGT. Trimming took 0 bases from V and 6 from J; bases not matched to a gene: 5. The CDR3 length is 15 residues. In nucleotides, the CDR3 is TGTGCCAGCAGTTACTCGTCGACAGGGGGGGATGGCTACACCTTC. Translation: CASSYSSTGGDGYTF.

This clone turned up a few times. J is TRBJ1-2 and V is TRBV4-1; the D is unclear. V shed 2 bases and J shed 3 bases, with 10 bases lying between them. CDR1 MGHRA and CDR2 YSYEKL come from the germline V gene. The CDR3 loop spans 14 amino acids. The CDR3 coding sequence is TGCGCCAGCAGCCAAAGGACGGTGGACTATGGCTACACCTTC. Its translation: CASSQRTVDYGYTF.

This chain connects TRBV7-2 to TRBJ1-5; D gene unclear. The CDR3 runs to 14 residues. Per germline, CDR1 SGHTA and CDR2 FQGNSA. Trimming cost V 1 base and J 8 bases, with 12 bases left between them. CDR3 DNA: TGTGCCAGCAGCTTAGTAGCCGAGGCGGAGCCCCAGCATTTT. Its translation: CASSLVAEAEPQHF.

This rearrangement joins TRBV3-1 (or the pseudogene TRBV3-2) to TRBJ2-7; D is uncertain. The CDR3 loop spans 14 amino acids. V was trimmed by 1 base and J by 0 bases, leaving 7 bases between them. Germline loops: CDR1 LGHDT, CDR2 YNNKEL (reference sequence). CDR3 region: CASSQVFSSYEQYF. The DNA for the CDR3 is TGTGCCAGCAGCCAAGTATTTAGCTCCTACGAGCAGTACTTC.

The chain employs TRBV7-9 and TRBJ2-7; D possibly corresponds to TRBD1 (6 bases). Trimming pared 2 bases from V and 5 bases from J, leaving 16 bases between. Germline V gene data show CDR1 as SEHNR and CDR2 as FQNEAQ (reference sequence). The CDR3 consists of 15 residues. The CDR3: CASSLRSTGINEQYF. For the CDR3, the DNA is TGTGCCAGCAGCTTAAGGTCAACAGGGATCAACGAGCAGTACTTC.

This clone was detected only a few times. This CDR3 is CASSQLTGDNQPQHF. The CDR3 nucleotides are TGCGCCAGCAGCCAACTGACAGGGGACAATCAGCCCCAGCATTTT. The genes are TRBV4-1 and TRBJ1-5, with 8 bases lining up with TRBD1. Germline CDR1 MGHRA, CDR2 YSYEKL. CDR3 length: 15 amino acids. V lost 2 bases, J lost 3 bases, and 3 bases stayed unmatched.

This rearrangement joins TRBV24-1 to TRBJ1-6, with a tentative D call TRBD1 (6 bases). V was shortened by 1 base and J by 13 bases, with 10 bases between the two germline ends. The CDR3 totals 13 residues. Germline V gene lookup returns CDR1 KGHDR and CDR2 SFDVKD. DNA of the CDR3: TGTGCCACCAGTGATTTAACCGGACAGCCCCTCCACTTT. This gives the protein CATSDLTGQPLHF.

The V call is TRBV11-3, the J call TRBJ2-1; the match to TRBD1 covers 7 bases. V shed 5 bases, J shed 8 bases, and the junction held 9 bases outside the gene matches. The CDR3 consists of 14 residues. Germline CDR1 is SGHNT and CDR2 is YENEEA. In DNA, the CDR3 is TGTGCCAGCAGCGCCCTACAGGGGATGGATGAGCAGTTCTTC. It encodes CASSALQGMDEQFF.

The genes are TRBV4-3 and TRBJ2-5, with no clear D. The CDR3 extends over 14 amino acids. The V and J ends lost 0 bases and 4 bases respectively, with 9 bases between them. Germline lookup yields CDR1 LGHNA and CDR2 YSLEER. The CDR3 loop reads CASSQDWNGETQYF. As DNA, the CDR3 is TGCGCCAGCAGCCAAGATTGGAATGGAGAGACCCAGTACTTC.

The chain combines TRBV11-2 with TRBJ2-7, with 14 bases identical to TRBD2. Looked up from germline, CDR1 is SGHAT and CDR2 is FQNNGV. This CDR3 spans 18 amino acids. The trim removed 1 base at V and 3 bases at J, leaving 8 bases unmatched. CDR3 amino acids: CASSLGRLAGGPNYEQYF. CDR3 nucleotide sequence: TGTGCCAGCAGCTTAGGGAGACTAGCGGGAGGGCCCAACTACGAGCAGTACTTC. Combining the CDR3 with reference TRBV11-2 and TRBJ2-7 gives the whole variable domain EAGVAQSPRYKIIEKRQSVAFWCNPISGHATLYWYQQILGQGPKLLIQFQNNGVVDDSQLPKDRFSAERLKGVDSTLKIQPAKLEDSAVYLCASSLGRLAGGPNYEQYFGPGTRLTVT.

The rearrangement joins TRBV11-3 to TRBJ1-1; no clear D gene. The CDR3 is 13 amino acids. Looked up from germline, CDR1 is SGHNT and CDR2 is YENEEA. The V end lost 6 bases, the J end lost 4 bases, and 12 bases lay between the germline ends. Here the CDR3 DNA reads TGTGCCAGCAGGCGGGAACCAGTCACTGAAGCTTTCTTT. Translating gives CASRREPVTEAFF.

The V call is TRBV7-9, the J call TRBJ1-1; D gene uncertain. The CDR3 runs 15 residues. The germline V gene encodes CDR1 SEHNR and CDR2 FQNEAQ (reference sequence). The V end was cut by 5 bases, the J end by 2 bases, with 15 bases between. CDR3 DNA: TGTGCCAGCAGCGTCAGTTATGGCAGCAACACTGAAGCTTTCTTT. It translates to CASSVSYGSNTEAFF.

The chain links TRBV11-1 to TRBJ2-2; 12 nucleotides match TRBD2. There are 17 residues in the CDR3. CDR1 and CDR2 from the germline V gene are SGHAT and FQDESV (reference sequence). J gave up 5 bases and V 0 bases, and 4 bases lay outside the gene matches. CDR3 region: CASSLAASGRATGELFF. CDR3 bases: TGTGCCAGCAGCTTAGCCGCTAGCGGGAGGGCGACCGGGGAGCTGTTTTTT.

The chain couples TRBV6-5 to TRBJ2-1; the D gene is possibly TRBD2 (5 bases). Germline V lookup: CDR1 MNHEY, CDR2 SVGAGI. This CDR3 comprises 14 residues. V was pared by 0 bases and J by 7 bases, with 10 bases between. CDR3 region: CASSYSGLDNEQFF. CDR3 nucleotide sequence: TGTGCCAGCAGTTACTCAGGACTGGATAATGAGCAGTTCTTC.

This chain connects TRBV25-1 to TRBJ2-3; D is unclear. Germline V gene data show CDR1 as MGHDK and CDR2 as SYGVNS. Deletions cut 5 bases from V and 4 bases from J, with 13 bases between. This CDR3 comprises 14 residues. CDR3 sequence: CASSTQELPDTQYF. The DNA of the CDR3 is TGTGCCAGCAGTACTCAGGAGTTACCAGATACGCAGTATTTT.

The chain recombines TRBV18 with TRBJ1-1; D is uncertain. Germline CDR1 is KGHSH and CDR2 is LQKENI. The CDR3 is made up of 12 amino acids. The ends were cut back, 3 bases at V and 5 bases at J, with 7 bases in the middle. CDR3 nucleotides: TGTGCCAGCTCACCTGCCCCAACTGAAGCTTTCTTT. The encoded protein is CASSPAPTEAFF.

The gene calls are TRBV7-2 and TRBJ1-5; 7 bases are shared with TRBD1. Germline V gene lookup returns CDR1 SGHTA and CDR2 FQGNSA. This CDR3 region has 13 residues. J lost 5 bases, V lost 3 bases, and 1 base had no gene match. The CDR3 here is CASSFRGDQPQHF. CDR3 DNA sequence: TGTGCCAGCAGCTTCAGGGGGGATCAGCCCCAGCATTTT.

The chain has TRBV4-1 and TRBJ1-1; D unclear. Deletions cut 1 base from V and 0 bases from J, with 12 bases between. Germline CDR1 MGHRA, CDR2 YSYEKL. This CDR3 is built from 16 residues. CDR3 DNA sequence: TGCGCCAGCAGCCAAGGGCTTGGGCAGGTGAACACTGAAGCTTTCTTT. Protein: CASSQGLGQVNTEAFF.

The chain joins TRBV9 to TRBJ2-3; a possible D gene is TRBD1 (5 bases). V lost 3 bases and J lost 2, with 13 bases in between. CDR1 is SGDLS, CDR2 YYNGEE, per germline. CDR3 length: 15 amino acids. CDR3 loop: CASSDRGGFTDTQYF. The CDR3 region has the DNA TGTGCCAGCAGCGATAGGGGCGGATTCACAGATACGCAGTATTTT. The full variable domain, in which reference TRBV9 and TRBJ2-3 provide the parts outside the CDR3, is DSGVTQTPKHLITATGQRVTLRCSPRSGDLSVYWYQQSLDQGLQFLIQYYNGEERAKGNILERFSAQQFPDLHSELNLSSLELGDSALYFCASSDRGGFTDTQYFGPGTRLTVL.

This clone occurred a few times. The chain couples TRBV3-1 (or the pseudogene TRBV3-2) to TRBJ1-5; 7 positions match TRBD1. Germline values: CDR1 LGHDT, CDR2 YNNKEL (reference sequence). This CDR3 has 15 amino acids. Unmatched junction bases numbered 4, after V lost 1 base and J lost 4 bases. The CDR3 DNA is TGTGCCAGCAGCCAAGGGCCAGGGGGAAATCAGCCCCAGCATTTT. Protein sequence: CASSQGPGGNQPQHF.

J is TRBJ1-5 and V is TRBV11-3; 9 positions agree with TRBD1. Looked up from germline, CDR1 is SGHNT and CDR2 is YENEEA. V was clipped by 1 base and J by 5 bases; unmatched bases: 12. The CDR3 contains 18 residues. DNA of the CDR3: TGTGCCAGCAGCTTAGGGGGGACAGGGAGGGTGTTGTATCAGCCCCAGCATTTT. It yields the protein CASSLGGTGRVLYQPQHF.